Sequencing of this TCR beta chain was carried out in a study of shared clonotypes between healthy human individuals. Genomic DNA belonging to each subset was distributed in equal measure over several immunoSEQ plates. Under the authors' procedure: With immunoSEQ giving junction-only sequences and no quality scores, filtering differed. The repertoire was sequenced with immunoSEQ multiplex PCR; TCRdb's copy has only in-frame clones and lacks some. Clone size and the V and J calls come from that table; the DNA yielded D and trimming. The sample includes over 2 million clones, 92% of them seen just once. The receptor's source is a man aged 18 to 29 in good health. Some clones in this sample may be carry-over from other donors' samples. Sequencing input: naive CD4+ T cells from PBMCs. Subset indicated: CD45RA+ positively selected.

Written as DNA, the CDR3 is TGTGCCAGCAGCGTCGCTAGCGGGATTGGCGATGAGCAGTTCTTC. Translating gives CASSVASGIGDEQFF. This rearrangement joins TRBV9 to TRBJ2-1, with 9 positions matching TRBD2. This CDR3 spans 15 amino acids. Germline-derived CDR1 and CDR2 are SGDLS and YYNGEE. Trimming took 2 bases from V and 8 from J; bases not matched to a gene: 8.